This T cell receptor beta chain appears in the sequencing data of a study of blood T cell repertoires in COVID-19. Study background: In each case, the material was cDNA or gDNA derived from T cells, B-cell-depleted T cells, or PBMCs.

TCRdb's table, derived via immunoSEQ multiplex PCR, lists solely in-frame clones and lacks some. The sample lists 150,000 to 200,000 clones, around 84% occurring once. Germline V gives CDR1 MNHEY, CDR2 SMNVEV (reference sequence). With 6 bases clipped from V and 8 bases from J, the junction kept 10 bases outside the gene matches. The CDR3 totals 15 residues. The TCR was taken from a man aged 40-50 years who had recovered from COVID-19. Material: PBMCs or T cells enriched from blood (not recorded which). The rearrangement links TRBV27 to TRBJ1-4; 9 nucleotides align to TRBD1. CDR3 residues: CASRPNDRGREKLFF. CDR3 sequence (DNA): TGTGCCAGCAGACCAAATGACAGGGGGAGAGAAAAACTGTTTTTT. Drawing the rest from reference TRBV27 and TRBJ1-4, the complete variable domain is EAQVTQNPRYLITVTGKKLTVTCSQNMNHEYMSWYRQDPGLGLRQIYYSMNVEVTDKGDVPEGYKVSRKEKRNFPLILESPSPNQTSLYFCASRPNDRGREKLFFGSGTQLSVL.